This TCR beta chain emerged from a study of blood T cell repertoires in COVID-19. The V and J ends lost 5 bases and 6 bases, in that order; junction bases with no gene match: 12. There are 15 residues in the CDR3. The germline V gene encodes CDR1 SQVTM and CDR2 ANQGSEA. Using immunoSEQ multiplex PCR, the repertoire was profiled, and TCRdb retains in-frame clones only, with some absent. The repertoire holds roughly 280,000 clones, with about 88% as singletons. Input material: peripheral blood. The V and J genes are TRBV29-1 and TRBJ2-2; TRBD2 matches at 7 bases. The TCR sequence derives from a woman in her twenties or thirties with COVID-19, enrolled during active disease. The CDR3 sequence: CSVRLGGSLAGELFF. Here the CDR3 DNA reads TGCAGCGTTCGACTGGGGGGGAGTCTAGCCGGGGAGCTGTTTTTT.